This T cell receptor (beta chain) is from a study of molecular identifiers for immune sequencing clone quantification. Whole-study results and caveats: Single-cell amounts of spiked Jurkat TCR RNA were reportedly detectable among 950,000 to 1,000,000 naive cells.

Naive CD8 sequencing libraries were generated from 20,000 to 1,000,000 sorted cells, with 10%, 30% or 50% RNA as input. Germline CDR1 LNHDA, CDR2 SQIVND (reference sequence). There are 14 residues in the CDR3. Trimming pared 5 bases from V and 2 bases from J, leaving 13 bases between. TCRdb independently ran MiXCR on the PCR reads; one entry per CDR3 protein. The sample shows under 600,000 distinct CDR3 sequences, about 25% of them seen only once. This clonotype has only a few counts. What it binds is unknown. Sequenced input: naive CD8+ T cells from blood, with Jurkat cell RNA spiked in. Noted subset: FACS-sorted CD8+CD4-CCR7+CD45RA+ naive T cells. The chain employs TRBV19 and TRBJ2-7; tentatively, D is TRBD2 (7 bases). This sequence was found in a human donor in good health. Some libraries in this study had Jurkat cell RNA spiked in. In DNA, the CDR3 is TGTGCCAGTAGTCCACAGGGAGGGACCTACGAGCAGTACTTC. It encodes CASSPQGGTYEQYF.